This TCR beta chain is drawn from a study of beta chain features in type 1 diabetes. Overall study findings and caveats: TCRB CDR3s were moderately but significantly shorter in Type 1 diabetes patients in all four CD4+ subsets.

Only one heparinised blood draw was taken per donor, and its volume averaged about 116 mL. Comments on this clone: Its antigen is not known.

Expressed TCRB transcripts got sequenced, as all isolated RNA was reverse transcribed. The assay was immunoSEQ multiplex PCR, and TCRdb's table has in-frame clones only and misses some. The table shows about 160,000 clones, with 6% to 9% occurring only once. Germline CDR1 LGHNA, CDR2 YSLEER. With V trimmed by 3 bases and J by 8 bases, 7 bases remained unmatched. This CDR3 contains 14 residues. The chain links TRBV4-3 to TRBJ1-2, with 9 bases matching TRBD1. The TCR sequence derives from a man between 18 and 29 years old with type 1 diabetes. The specimen was central memory CD4+ T cells from blood. The CDR3, as DNA: TGCGCCAGCAGCCAGAACGGACAGGGGTTCGGCTACACCTTC. This encodes CASSQNGQGFGYTF.